These 10 T cell receptor beta chains were all obtained from the same sample, sequenced in a study of blood T cell repertoires in COVID-19. The data were produced by immunoSEQ multiplex PCR, yet TCRdb's version contains in-frame clones alone and is incomplete. The table includes 60,000 to 85,000 clones, 60% to 80% detected once. Sequencing used peripheral blood. The receptors come from a woman in her sixties with acute or convalescent COVID-19.

About this clone: One end of the junction varies from germline; a read error may be responsible. The rearrangement joins TRBV7-7 to TRBJ2-7; 7 nucleotides agree with TRBD1. The CDR3 is made up of 13 amino acids. Germline assignment: CDR1 SSHAT and CDR2 FNYEAQ (reference sequence). This chain's CDR3 is CASSMGQLYEQYF. The CDR3 region has the DNA TGTGCTAGCAGCATGGGACAGCTCTACGAGCAGTACTTC.

The chain links TRBV4-1 to TRBJ2-1; 8 bases are shared with TRBD2. Per germline, CDR1 MGHRA and CDR2 YSYEKL. The J segment lost 3 bases and the V segment lost 2 bases, leaving 9 bases of the junction unmatched. The CDR3 runs to 17 residues. The CDR3 bases are TGCGCCAGCAGCCAACTGACCGGGACTAGTCACTACAATGAGCAGTTCTTC. It is translated as CASSQLTGTSHYNEQFF.

The rearrangement uses TRBV19 and TRBJ1-1, with D perhaps matching TRBD1 (5 bases). The V end lost 3 bases, the J end lost 0 bases, and 11 bases lay between the germline ends. In germline, CDR1 is LNHDA, CDR2 SQIVND (reference sequence). The CDR3 length is 15 residues. Here the CDR3 reads CASSIPQGMNTEAFF. The CDR3, as DNA: TGTGCCAGTAGTATTCCCCAGGGTATGAACACTGAAGCTTTCTTT. Combining the CDR3 with reference TRBV19 and TRBJ1-1 gives the whole variable domain DGGITQSPKYLFRKEGQNVTLSCEQNLNHDAMYWYRQDPGQGLRLIYYSQIVNDFQKGDIAEGYSVSREKKESFPLTVTSAQKNPTAFYLCASSIPQGMNTEAFFGQGTRLTVV.

The gene calls are TRBV27 and TRBJ1-6, with D maybe TRBD1 (5 bases). The CDR3 totals 17 residues. From germline, CDR1 is MNHEY and CDR2 SMNVEV (reference sequence). Trimming removed 4 bases at V and 5 bases at J, with 18 bases between. CDR3 sequence: CASSYNFWGGNNSPLHF. The CDR3 region has the DNA TGTGCCAGCAGTTACAATTTTTGGGGGGGGAATAATTCACCCCTCCACTTT.

This clone appeared a few times. The gene calls are TRBV2 and TRBJ1-5, with 10 nucleotides matching TRBD1. The CDR3 has 15 residues. Germline V lookup: CDR1 SNHLY, CDR2 FYNNEI. V trimming: 5 bases; J trimming: 5 bases; junction bases outside the gene matches: 6. The DNA for the CDR3 is TGTGCCAGCAGTAGAGCCGGGACAGGGGATCAGCCCCAGCATTTT. Translated: CASSRAGTGDQPQHF.

This sequence joins TRBV3-1 (or the pseudogene TRBV3-2) and TRBJ2-3; D is perhaps TRBD1 (6 bases). The V gene's germline CDR1 is LGHDT and CDR2 YNNKEL (reference sequence). The CDR3 totals 20 residues. V shed 4 bases and J shed 1 base, with 27 bases lying between them. For the CDR3, the DNA is TGTGCCAGCAGCCGATACCCTAAAGGACAGCCCAGCCTAGGCACAGATACGCAGTATTTT. Its protein is CASSRYPKGQPSLGTDTQYF.

The chain combines TRBV28 with TRBJ2-3; possibly TRBD2 for D (5 bases). Trimming removed 6 bases at V and 2 bases at J, with 12 bases between. Germline values: CDR1 MDHEN, CDR2 SYDVKM. The CDR3 is made up of 14 amino acids. CDR3 sequence: CASRLGSPTDTQYF. The CDR3, as DNA: TGTGCCAGCAGACTAGGCTCACCCACAGATACGCAGTATTTT.

The chain couples TRBV30 to TRBJ1-1; D remains unclear. Looked up from germline, CDR1 is GTSNPN and CDR2 is SVGIG (reference sequence). This CDR3 is 14 amino acids long. V dropped 0 bases and J dropped 1 base, with 9 bases sitting between them. Here the CDR3 DNA reads TGTGCCTGGAGTGTACCCCCGGGGAACACTGAAGCTTTCTTT. It is translated as CAWSVPPGNTEAFF.

The CDR3 loop is CASSEGLLNEQFF. In DNA form, the CDR3 reads TGTGCCAGCAGCGAGGGACTACTCAATGAGCAGTTCTTC. V gene TRBV7-6 combines with J gene TRBJ2-1; TRBD2 agrees at 7 bases. This CDR3 is built from 13 residues. Germline trimming cut 5 bases from V and 6 bases from J; bases unmatched to any gene: 4. Germline CDR1 and CDR2: SGHVS and FNYEAQ.

This clone was observed at least ten times. This chain joins TRBV5-4 and TRBJ2-5; 13 bases fit TRBD2. The CDR3 is made up of 15 amino acids. Losses at the gene ends were 4 bases for V and 9 bases for J; bases not matched to a gene: 9. Germline loops: CDR1 SGHNT, CDR2 YYREEE (reference sequence). CDR3 in amino acids: CASSLTSGGFGSQYF. The CDR3, as DNA: TGTGCCAGCAGCCTGACTAGCGGGGGGTTCGGTTCCCAGTACTTC.